The present T cell receptor beta chain was sequenced within a study of shared clonotypes between healthy human individuals. Study-wide findings and caveats: Clonotype sharing among donors likely depends on sequencing depth.

This clone was counted only a few times. What it binds is not known. Samples underwent the assay at deep level. Several immunoSEQ plates held equal portions of the genomic DNA taken from each subset. Some clones are missing from TCRdb's copy, which holds only in-frame ones; the method was immunoSEQ multiplex PCR. The data contain about 470,000 clones, 70% to 80% of them singletons. The sample taken for sequencing was PBMCs. The receptor's source is a middle-aged woman in good health. Some clones in this sample may be carry-over from other donors' samples.

The CDR3 region is CAGSYGQLNTEAFF. The CDR3 nucleotides are TGTGCCGGAAGTTACGGACAGCTGAACACTGAAGCTTTCTTT. This sequence joins TRBV5-4 and TRBJ1-1; maybe TRBD1 (6 bases). V was pared by 10 bases and J by 0 bases, with 16 bases between. Germline CDR1 is SGHNT and CDR2 is YYREEE (reference sequence). The CDR3 is 14 residues long.